This TCR beta chain was captured in a study of shared clonotypes between healthy human individuals. Trimming took off 2 bases at V and 2 bases at J, with 9 bases between the two ends. This CDR3 is built from 14 residues. Germline CDR1 and CDR2: MNHNY and SVGAGI (reference sequence). In regard to this clone: Its antigen is undetermined.

The method was immunoSEQ multiplex PCR; TCRdb's version includes in-frame clones alone and lacks a portion of them. The data show over 2 million clones, 85% to 95% seen once. General study findings and limits: Some clonotypes were shared by all four sorted-subset donors, while others were not shared. The non-shared ones had lower generation probabilities than the shared ones.

This sequence was found in a man younger than 30 in good health. The chain employs TRBV6-6 and TRBJ1-1; D call uncertain. Sequencing used naive CD4+ T cells sorted from blood. Subset: CD45RA+ positively selected. The CDR3 DNA sequence: TGTGCCAGCAGTTACGGTGCGATAAACACTGAAGCTTTCTTT. It translates to CASSYGAINTEAFF.